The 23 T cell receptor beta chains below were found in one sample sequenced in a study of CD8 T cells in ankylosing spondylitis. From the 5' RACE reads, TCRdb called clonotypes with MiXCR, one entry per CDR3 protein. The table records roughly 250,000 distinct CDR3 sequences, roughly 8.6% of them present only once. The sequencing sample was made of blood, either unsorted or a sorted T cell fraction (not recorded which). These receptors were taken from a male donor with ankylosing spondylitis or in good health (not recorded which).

CDR3 residues: CASSLARAHEQYF. CDR3 sequence (DNA): TGTGCCAGCAGCTTAGCCAGGGCACACGAGCAGTACTTC. This rearrangement joins TRBV7-2 to TRBJ2-7; maybe TRBD1 (5 bases). This CDR3 spans 13 amino acids. V dropped 0 bases and J dropped 5 bases, with 8 bases sitting between them. CDR1 is SGHTA, CDR2 FQGNSA, per germline.

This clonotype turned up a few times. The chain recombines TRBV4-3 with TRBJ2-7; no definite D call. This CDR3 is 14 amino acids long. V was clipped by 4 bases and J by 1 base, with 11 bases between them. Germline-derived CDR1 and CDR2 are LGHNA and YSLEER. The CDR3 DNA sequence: TGCGCCAGCAGCCCTTGGGCTGGATCCTACGAGCAGTACTTC. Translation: CASSPWAGSYEQYF.

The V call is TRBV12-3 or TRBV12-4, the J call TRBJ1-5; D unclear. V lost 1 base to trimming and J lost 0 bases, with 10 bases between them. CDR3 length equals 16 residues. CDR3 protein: CASSLVSFTSNQPQHF. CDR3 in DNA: TGTGCCAGCAGTTTAGTGTCCTTTACTAGCAATCAGCCCCAGCATTTT.

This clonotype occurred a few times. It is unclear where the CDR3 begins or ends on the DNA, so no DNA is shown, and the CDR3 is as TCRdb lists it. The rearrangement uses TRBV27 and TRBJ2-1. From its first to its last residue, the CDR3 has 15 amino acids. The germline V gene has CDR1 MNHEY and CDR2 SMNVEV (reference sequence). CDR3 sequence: CASSSSGGPPNEQFF.

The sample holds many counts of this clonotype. This chain's CDR3 is CSARMTYSGNTIYF. The CDR3, as DNA: TGCAGTGCTAGGATGACTTACTCTGGAAACACCATATATTTT. This chain links TRBV20-1 with TRBJ1-3; D unresolved. The CDR3 is made up of 14 amino acids. Germline-derived CDR1 and CDR2 are DFQATT and SNEGSKA (reference sequence). V lost 3 bases and J lost 0, with 9 bases in between.

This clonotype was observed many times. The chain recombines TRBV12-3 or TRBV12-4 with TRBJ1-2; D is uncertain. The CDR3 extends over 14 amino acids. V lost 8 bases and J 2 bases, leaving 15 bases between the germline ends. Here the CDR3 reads CASATGGSNYGYTF. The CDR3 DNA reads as TGTGCCAGCGCCACCGGTGGGTCCAACTATGGCTACACCTTC.

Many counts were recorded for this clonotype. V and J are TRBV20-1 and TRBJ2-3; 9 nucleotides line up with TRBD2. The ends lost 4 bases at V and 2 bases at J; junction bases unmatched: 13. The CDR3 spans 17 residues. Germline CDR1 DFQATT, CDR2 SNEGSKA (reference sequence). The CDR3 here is CSAIEDLAGRFTDTQYF. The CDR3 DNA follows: TGCAGTGCTATAGAGGATCTAGCGGGACGCTTCACAGATACGCAGTATTTT.

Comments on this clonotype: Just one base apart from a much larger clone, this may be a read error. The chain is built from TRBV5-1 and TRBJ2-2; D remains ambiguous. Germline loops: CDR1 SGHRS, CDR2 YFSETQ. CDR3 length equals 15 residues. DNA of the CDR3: TGCTCCAGCAGCTTGGCCCCTAAAGGCACCGGGGAGCTGTTTTTT. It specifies CSSSLAPKGTGELFF.

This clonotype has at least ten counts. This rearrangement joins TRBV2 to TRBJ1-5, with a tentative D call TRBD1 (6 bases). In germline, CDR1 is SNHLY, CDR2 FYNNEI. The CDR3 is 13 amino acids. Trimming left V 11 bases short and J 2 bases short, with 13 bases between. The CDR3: CASQGPRNQPQHF. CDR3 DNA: TGTGCCTCGCAGGGGCCTCGCAATCAGCCCCAGCATTTT.

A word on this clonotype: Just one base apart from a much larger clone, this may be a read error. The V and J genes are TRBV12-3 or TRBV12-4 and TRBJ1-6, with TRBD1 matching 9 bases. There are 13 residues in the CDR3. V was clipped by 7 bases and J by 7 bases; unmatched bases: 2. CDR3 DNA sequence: TGTGCCAGCAACGGACAGGGGAATTCACCCCTCCACTTT. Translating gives CASNGQGNSPLHF.

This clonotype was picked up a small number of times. The CDR3 DNA is TGCAGTGCCCCCATTGCTTCTCGGGGCTATGGCTACACCTTC. Translated: CSAPIASRGYGYTF. The rearrangement joins TRBV20-1 to TRBJ1-2; D ambiguous. V dropped 6 bases and J dropped 4 bases, with 18 bases sitting between them. The CDR3 has 14 residues. Germline V gene sequence: CDR1 DFQATT, CDR2 SNEGSKA (reference sequence).

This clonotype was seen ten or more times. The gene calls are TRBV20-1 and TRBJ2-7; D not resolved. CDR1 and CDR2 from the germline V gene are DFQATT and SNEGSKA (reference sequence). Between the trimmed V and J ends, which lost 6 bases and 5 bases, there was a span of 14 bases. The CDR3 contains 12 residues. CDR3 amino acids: CSARALPNEQYF. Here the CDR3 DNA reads TGCAGTGCCCGGGCCCTTCCTAACGAGCAGTACTTC.

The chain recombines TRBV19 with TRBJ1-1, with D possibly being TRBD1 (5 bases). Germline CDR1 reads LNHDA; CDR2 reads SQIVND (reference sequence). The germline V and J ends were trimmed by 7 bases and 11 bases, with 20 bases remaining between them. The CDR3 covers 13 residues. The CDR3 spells CASIPPGRGSAFF. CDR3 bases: TGTGCCAGTATTCCTCCGGGACGTGGGTCCGCTTTCTTT.

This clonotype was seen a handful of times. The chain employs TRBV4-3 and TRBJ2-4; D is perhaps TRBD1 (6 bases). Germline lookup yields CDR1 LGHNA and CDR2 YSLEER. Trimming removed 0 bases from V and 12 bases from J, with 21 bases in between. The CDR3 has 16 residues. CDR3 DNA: TGCGCCAGCAGCCAAGAGGGTGGGGGCCCCGCAGTCGATCAGTACTTC. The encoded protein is CASSQEGGGPAVDQYF.

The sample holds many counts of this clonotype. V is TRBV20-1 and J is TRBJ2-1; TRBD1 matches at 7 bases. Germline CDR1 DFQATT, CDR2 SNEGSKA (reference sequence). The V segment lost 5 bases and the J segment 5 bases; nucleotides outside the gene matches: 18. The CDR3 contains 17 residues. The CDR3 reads CSAPLFFGDRLNNEQFF. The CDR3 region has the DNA TGCAGTGCTCCATTGTTTTTCGGGGACAGACTGAACAATGAGCAGTTCTTC.

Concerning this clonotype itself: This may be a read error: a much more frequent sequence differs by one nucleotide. This CDR3 is CANTPLPLGSTLITQYF. The CDR3 DNA reads TGTGCCAACACTCCCCTGCCCCTTGGATCGACACTCATTACGCAGTATTTT. The chain links TRBV10-3 to TRBJ2-3, with D uncertain. CDR1 is ENHRY, CDR2 SYGVKD, per germline. V shed 10 bases and J shed 8 bases, with 31 bases lying between them. The CDR3 runs 17 residues.

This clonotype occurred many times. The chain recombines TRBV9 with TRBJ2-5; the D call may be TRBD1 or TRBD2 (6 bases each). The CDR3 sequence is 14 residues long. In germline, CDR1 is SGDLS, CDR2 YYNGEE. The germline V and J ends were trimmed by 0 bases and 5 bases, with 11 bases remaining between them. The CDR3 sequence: CASSVGQGRETQYF. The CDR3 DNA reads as TGTGCCAGCAGCGTAGGGCAGGGGAGGGAGACCCAGTACTTC.

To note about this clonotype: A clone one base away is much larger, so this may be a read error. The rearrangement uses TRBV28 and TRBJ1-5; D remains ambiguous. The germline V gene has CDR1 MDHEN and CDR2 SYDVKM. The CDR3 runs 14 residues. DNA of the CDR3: TGTGCCAGCAGTAACGGATACTTTAATCAGCCCCGGCATTTT. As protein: CASSNGYFNQPRHF.

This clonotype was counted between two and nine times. CDR3 amino acids: CSVVGPGNEQFF. The CDR3 DNA sequence: TGCAGCGTTGTTGGGCCAGGCAATGAGCAGTTCTTC. The rearrangement uses TRBV29-1 and TRBJ2-1; D not resolved. The CDR3 totals 12 residues. The V end was cut by 4 bases, the J end by 6 bases, with 10 bases between. CDR1 is SQVTM, CDR2 ANQGSEA, per germline.

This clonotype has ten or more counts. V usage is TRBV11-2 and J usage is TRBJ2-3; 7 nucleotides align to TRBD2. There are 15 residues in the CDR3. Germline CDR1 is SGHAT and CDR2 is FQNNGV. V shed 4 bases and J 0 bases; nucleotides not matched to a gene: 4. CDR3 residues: CASSWLAGSTDTQYF. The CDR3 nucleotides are TGTGCCAGCAGCTGGTTAGCGGGTAGCACAGATACGCAGTATTTT.

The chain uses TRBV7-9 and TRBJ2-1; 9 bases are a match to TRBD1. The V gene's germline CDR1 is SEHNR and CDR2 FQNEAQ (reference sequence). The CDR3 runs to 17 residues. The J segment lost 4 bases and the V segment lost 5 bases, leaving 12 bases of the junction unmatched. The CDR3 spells CASSRSPGTGSYNEQFF. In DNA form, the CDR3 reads TGTGCCAGCAGCCGATCTCCCGGGACAGGGAGTTACAATGAGCAGTTCTTC.

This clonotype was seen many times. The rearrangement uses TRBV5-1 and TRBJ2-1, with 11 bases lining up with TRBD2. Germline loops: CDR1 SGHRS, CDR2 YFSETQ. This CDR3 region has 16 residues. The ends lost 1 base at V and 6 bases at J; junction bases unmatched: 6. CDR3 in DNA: TGCGCCAGCAGCTTGAGACTAGCGGGAATATCCAATGAGCAGTTCTTC. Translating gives CASSLRLAGISNEQFF.

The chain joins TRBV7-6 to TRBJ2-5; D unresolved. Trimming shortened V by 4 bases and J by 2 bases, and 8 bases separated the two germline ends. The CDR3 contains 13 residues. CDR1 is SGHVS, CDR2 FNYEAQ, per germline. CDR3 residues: CASSSLPQETQYF. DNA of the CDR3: TGTGCCAGCAGCTCACTCCCGCAAGAGACCCAGTACTTC. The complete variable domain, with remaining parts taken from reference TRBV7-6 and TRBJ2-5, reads GAGVSQSPRYKVTKRGQDVALRCDPISGHVSLYWYRQALGQGPEFLTYFNYEAQQDKSGLPNDRFSAERPEGSISTLTIQRTEQRDSAMYRCASSSLPQETQYFGPGTRLLVL.